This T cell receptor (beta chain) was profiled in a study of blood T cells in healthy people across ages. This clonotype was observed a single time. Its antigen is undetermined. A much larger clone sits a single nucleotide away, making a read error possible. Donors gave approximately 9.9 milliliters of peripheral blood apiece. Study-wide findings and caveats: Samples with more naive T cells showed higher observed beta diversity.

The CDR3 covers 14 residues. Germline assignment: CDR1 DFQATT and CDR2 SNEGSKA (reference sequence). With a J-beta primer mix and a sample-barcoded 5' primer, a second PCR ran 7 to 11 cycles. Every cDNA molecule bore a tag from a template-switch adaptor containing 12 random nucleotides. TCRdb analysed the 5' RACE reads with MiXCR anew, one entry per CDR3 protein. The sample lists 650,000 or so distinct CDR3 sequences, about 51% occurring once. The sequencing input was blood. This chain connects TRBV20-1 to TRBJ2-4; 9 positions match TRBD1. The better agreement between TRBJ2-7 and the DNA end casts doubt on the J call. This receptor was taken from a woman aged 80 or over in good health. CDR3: CSVSKDRGLYEQYF. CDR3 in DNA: TGCAGTGTCTCCAAGGACAGGGGCCTCTACGAGCAGTACTTC.